These T cell receptor beta chains were read from a single sample in a study of early T cells in non-severe SARS-CoV-2 infection. TCRdb analysed the 5' RACE reads with MiXCR anew, one entry per CDR3 protein. The table lists about 98,000 distinct CDR3 sequences, approximately 14% of them singletons. Sequencing was carried out using whole blood. The receptors shown here come from an adult who was a healthcare worker with PCR-confirmed SARS-CoV-2 infection or an uninfected control (not recorded which). Both conserved end residues are part of each CDR3. The D gene is left open where the match is weak. Clone size appears in some rows only: once, few, many, or a class for an expanded clone.

CDR3 protein	CDR3 DNA	D gene	V gene	J gene	clone size
CANSQPTTDTQYF	TGTGCCAACAGCCAGCCGACAACAGATACGCAGTATTTT	-	TRBV28	TRBJ2-3	once
CASSEGQGEHEQYF	TGTGCCAGCAGTGAGGGACAGGGGGAACACGAGCAGTACTTC	TRBD1	TRBV2	TRBJ2-7	few
CASSQGLAGDTQYF	TGCGCCAGCAGCCAAGGACTAGCGGGAGATACGCAGTATTTT	TRBD2	TRBV4-3	TRBJ2-3	many
CASSDRARTDTQYF	TGTGCCAGCAGTGACAGGGCCCGCACAGATACGCAGTATTTT	TRBD1	TRBV6-6	TRBJ2-3	few
CATSVRPGLGAGELFF	TGTGCCACCAGCGTTAGACCGGGACTAGGGGCCGGGGAGCTGTTTTTT	TRBD2	TRBV15	TRBJ2-2	few
CASSRDRAHDSNIQYF	TGTGCCAGCAGCCGGGACAGGGCCCACGACTCAAACATTCAGTACTTC	TRBD1	TRBV28	TRBJ2-4	few
CATRWGVGNEQFF	TGTGCCACCAGGTGGGGGGTCGGGAATGAGCAGTTCTTC	-	TRBV15	TRBJ2-1	-
CASGPGQIYEQYF	TGTGCCAGCGGACCGGGACAGATCTACGAGCAGTACTTC	TRBD1	TRBV6-5	TRBJ2-7	-
CASSKGGSDEQYF	TGTGCCAGCAGCAAAGGAGGGTCCGACGAGCAGTACTTC	-	TRBV7-9	TRBJ2-7	few
CASSPVTDTQYF	TGTGCCAGCAGTCCAGTCACAGATACGCAGTATTTT	-	TRBV7-2	TRBJ2-3	few
CASVGGAEAFF	TGTGCCAGCGTTGGAGGGGCTGAAGCTTTCTTT	-	TRBV3-1	TRBJ1-1	-
CSAEDLYTEAFF	TGCAGTGCAGAGGACCTATACACTGAAGCTTTCTTT	-	TRBV20-1	TRBJ1-1	many
CASSNGGAGNEQFF	TGTGCCAGCAGCAACGGAGGGGCGGGGAATGAGCAGTTCTTC	-	TRBV21-1	TRBJ2-1	-
CASSLDRAYNEQFF	TGTGCCAGCAGCTTAGACAGGGCCTACAATGAGCAGTTCTTC	-	TRBV7-9	TRBJ2-1	few
CASSLEGTENQPQHF	TGTGCCAGCAGCTTGGAAGGGACGGAGAATCAGCCCCAGCATTTT	-	TRBV5-5	TRBJ1-5	-
CAIGSLSENTIYF	TGTGCCATCGGAAGTTTGTCTGAAAACACCATATATTTT	-	TRBV10-3	TRBJ1-3	few
CASSAGTGVGEQYF	TGTGCCAGCAGCGCCGGGACAGGGGTAGGCGAGCAGTACTTC	TRBD1	TRBV9	TRBJ2-7	few
CASSTGEIAAEAFF	TGTGCCAGCAGTACAGGGGAAATCGCGGCTGAAGCTTTCTTT	TRBD1	TRBV28	TRBJ1-1	few
CASSEGGFGTGELFF	TGTGCCAGCAGTGAAGGGGGCTTCGGCACCGGGGAGCTGTTTTTT	-	TRBV6-1	TRBJ2-2	-
CATSGGTGVIYEQFF	TGTGCCACCAGTGGCGGGACAGGGGTGATCTATGAGCAGTTCTTC	TRBD1	TRBV24-1	TRBJ2-1	many
CASTRGIIEPQHF	TGTGCCAGTACCCGGGGTATAATAGAACCCCAGCATTTT	-	TRBV19	TRBJ1-5	few
CASSRLAGVTDTQYF	TGTGCCAGCAGCCGCCTAGCGGGAGTCACAGATACGCAGTATTTT	TRBD2	TRBV3-1	TRBJ2-3	-
CSARRVGATYGYTF	TGCAGTGCTAGGCGAGTCGGGGCGACCTATGGCTACACCTTC	-	TRBV20-1	TRBJ1-2	many
CASSSRLTGYSYEQYF	TGTGCCAGCAGCTCCCGCCTGACAGGGTACTCCTACGAGCAGTACTTC	TRBD1	TRBV7-9	TRBJ2-7	-
CASSPKREGLNEQFF	TGTGCCAGCTCACCTAAGCGGGAGGGCCTAAATGAGCAGTTCTTC	TRBD2	TRBV18	TRBJ2-1	many
CSARGQVPTWSYEQYF	TGCAGTGCTAGAGGACAGGTGCCTACATGGTCCTACGAGCAGTACTTC	-	TRBV20-1	TRBJ2-7	few
CASTPGGSVADTQYF	TGTGCCAGCACCCCCGGCGGGAGCGTCGCAGATACGCAGTATTTT	TRBD2	TRBV6-2/TRBV6-3	TRBJ2-3	-
CVSSLGETQYF	TGTGTCAGCAGCTTAGGAGAGACCCAGTACTTC	-	TRBV7-8	TRBJ2-5	-
CASSLRDQTYYNEQFF	TGTGCCAGCAGTCTCCGGGACCAAACATATTACAATGAGCAGTTCTTC	-	TRBV12-3/TRBV12-4	TRBJ2-1	-
CASSQGRRTEAFF	TGCGCCAGCAGCCAAGGCCGAAGGACTGAAGCTTTCTTT	-	TRBV4-3	TRBJ1-1	few
CASSQVLVSVNTEAFF	TGCGCCAGCAGCCAAGTGCTGGTTTCGGTGAACACTGAAGCTTTCTTT	-	TRBV4-1	TRBJ1-1	-
CASSSSSAGSQNEQFF	TGTGCCAGCAGCTCATCTAGCGCCGGGAGTCAGAATGAGCAGTTCTTC	-	TRBV7-2	TRBJ2-1	few
CASSLRLAASSYNEQFF	TGTGCCAGCAGCCTCAGACTAGCGGCAAGCTCCTACAATGAGCAGTTCTTC	TRBD2	TRBV11-2	TRBJ2-1	-
CASSTGSSSYEQYF	TGTGCCAGCAGCACAGGCTCTAGCTCCTACGAGCAGTACTTC	-	TRBV7-2	TRBJ2-7	many
CASSPRDRGRGDTQYF	TGTGCCAGCAGCCCCCGGGACAGGGGGCGCGGAGATACGCAGTATTTT	TRBD1	TRBV11-2	TRBJ2-3	few
CASSLDRTYEQYF	TGTGCCAGCAGCTTAGATCGAACCTACGAGCAGTACTTC	-	TRBV11-2	TRBJ2-7	few
CASGYEQYF	TGTGCCAGCGGTTACGAGCAGTACTTC	-	TRBV28	TRBJ2-7	-
CSVVNPYLNTGELFF	TGCAGCGTTGTCAACCCCTACTTGAACACCGGGGAGCTGTTTTTT	-	TRBV29-1	TRBJ2-2	few
CANSLGLAGWYF	TGTGCCAACAGCCTGGGACTAGCGGGATGGTATTTT	TRBD2	TRBV5-8	TRBJ2-3	-
CASSSAGTSGRYRAYEQYF	TGTGCCAGCAGTTCCGCCGGGACTAGCGGGAGGTATAGGGCCTACGAGCAGTACTTC	TRBD2	TRBV6-5	TRBJ2-7	-
CASSRVSANQPQHF	TGTGCCAGCAGCAGGGTATCGGCTAATCAGCCCCAGCATTTT	-	TRBV28	TRBJ1-5	few
CASSLRSQQGKETQYF	TGTGCCAGCAGCCTCCGCTCCCAACAGGGCAAGGAGACCCAGTACTTC	-	TRBV7-9	TRBJ2-5	many
CASSSKPQETQYF	TGTGCCAGCAGCTCCAAACCCCAAGAGACCCAGTACTTC	-	TRBV7-3	TRBJ2-5	few
CASSPAVGSGRHNEQFF	TGTGCCAGCAGCCCCGCCGTTGGCAGCGGGAGGCACAATGAGCAGTTCTTC	TRBD2	TRBV7-6	TRBJ2-1	-
CASSLETGTDTQYF	TGCGCCAGCAGCTTGGAAACAGGCACAGATACGCAGTATTTT	-	TRBV5-1	TRBJ2-3	many
CASSPPGLADTDTQYF	TGTGCCAGCAGCCCCCCGGGACTAGCGGACACAGATACGCAGTATTTT	TRBD2	TRBV3-1	TRBJ2-3	many